This T cell receptor beta chain comes out of a study of blood T cell repertoires in COVID-19. Study-level background: Samples representing acute and convalescent COVID-19 were sourced from the United States, Italy and Spain. The cDNA or gDNA used as material had been derived from T cells, B-cell-depleted T cells, or PBMCs.

Authors' processing steps: Estimation of nucleated cell counts relied on the amplification of reference gene primers. TCRdb's table, derived via immunoSEQ multiplex PCR, lists solely in-frame clones and lacks some. The DNA was the basis for D and trimming; V, J and clone size are from that table. The table shows about 40,000 clones, with 70% to 90% occurring only once. The CDR3 covers 17 residues. Germline V lookup: CDR1 MNHEY, CDR2 SMNVEV (reference sequence). The junction had 15 bases not matched to a gene; V was cut back by 4 bases and J by 3 bases. The V call is TRBV27, the J call TRBJ2-7, with 7 positions matching TRBD1. This TCR derives from a man aged 50-59 years in a cohort sampled during active COVID-19. Source material: peripheral blood. The CDR3 loop reads CASSSPSPGGTVYEQYV. The CDR3 DNA reads TGTGCCAGCAGTTCACCCTCACCCGGTGGGACAGTCTACGAGCAGTACGTC.